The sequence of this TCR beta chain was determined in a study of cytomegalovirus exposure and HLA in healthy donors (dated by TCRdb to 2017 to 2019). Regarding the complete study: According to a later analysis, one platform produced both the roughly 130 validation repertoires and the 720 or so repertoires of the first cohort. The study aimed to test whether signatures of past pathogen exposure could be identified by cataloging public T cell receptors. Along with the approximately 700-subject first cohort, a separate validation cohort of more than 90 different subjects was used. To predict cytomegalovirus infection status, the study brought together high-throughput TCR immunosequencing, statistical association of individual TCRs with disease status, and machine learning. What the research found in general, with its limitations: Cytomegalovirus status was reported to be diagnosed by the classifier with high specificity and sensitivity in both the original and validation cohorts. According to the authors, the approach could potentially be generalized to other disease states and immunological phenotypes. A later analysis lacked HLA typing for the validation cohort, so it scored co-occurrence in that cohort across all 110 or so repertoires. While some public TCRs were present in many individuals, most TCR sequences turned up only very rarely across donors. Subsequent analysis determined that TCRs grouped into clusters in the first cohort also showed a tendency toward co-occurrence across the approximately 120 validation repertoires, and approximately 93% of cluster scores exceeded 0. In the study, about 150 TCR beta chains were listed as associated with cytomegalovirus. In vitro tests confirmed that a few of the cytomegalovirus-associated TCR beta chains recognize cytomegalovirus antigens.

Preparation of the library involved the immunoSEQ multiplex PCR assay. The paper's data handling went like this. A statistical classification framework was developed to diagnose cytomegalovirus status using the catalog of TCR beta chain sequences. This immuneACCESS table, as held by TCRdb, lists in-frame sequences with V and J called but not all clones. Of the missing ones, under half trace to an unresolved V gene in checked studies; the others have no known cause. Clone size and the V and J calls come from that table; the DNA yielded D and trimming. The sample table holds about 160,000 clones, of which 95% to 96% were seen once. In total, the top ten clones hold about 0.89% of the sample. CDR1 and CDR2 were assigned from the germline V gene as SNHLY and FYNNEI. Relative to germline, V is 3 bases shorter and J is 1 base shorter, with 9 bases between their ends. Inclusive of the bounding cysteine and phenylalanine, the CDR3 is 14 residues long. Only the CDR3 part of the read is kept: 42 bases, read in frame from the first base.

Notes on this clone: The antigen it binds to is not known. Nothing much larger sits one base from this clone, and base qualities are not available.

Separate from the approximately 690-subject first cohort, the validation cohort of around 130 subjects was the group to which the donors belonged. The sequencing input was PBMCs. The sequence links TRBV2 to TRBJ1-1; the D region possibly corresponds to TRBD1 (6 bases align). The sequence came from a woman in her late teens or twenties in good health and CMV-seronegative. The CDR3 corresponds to CASSDDRWNTEAFF. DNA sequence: TGTGCCAGCAGTGACGACAGGTGGAACACTGAAGCTTTCTTT.